These 20 T cell receptor beta chains were sequenced from one sample in a study of cytomegalovirus exposure and HLA in healthy donors. Amplification used 60 Vbeta primers and 13 Jbeta primers. The table came from immunoSEQ multiplex PCR; TCRdb's copy has only in-frame clones and leaves some out. The profile covers roughly 65,000 clones, with around four fifths appearing a single time and 4% to 5.5% taken by the ten largest. Sequenced material: PBMCs. All receptors come from a woman aged 30 to 39 in good health and CMV-seronegative.

The V gene is TRBV25-1, the J gene TRBJ2-7; 10 positions match TRBD2. In germline, CDR1 is MGHDK, CDR2 SYGVNS. V lost 7 bases, J lost 1 base, and 7 bases stayed unmatched. There are 15 residues in the CDR3. CDR3 in DNA: TGTGCCAGCACTAGACTAGCGGGTTCATCCTACGAGCAGTACTTC. It translates to CASTRLAGSSYEQYF.

The chain combines TRBV29-1 with TRBJ2-7, with 15 positions matching TRBD2. There are 17 residues in the CDR3. Trimming at V came to 2 bases and at J to 3 bases, leaving 8 bases not matched to a gene. Per germline, CDR1 SQVTM and CDR2 ANQGSEA. CDR3 nucleotide sequence: TGCAGCGTTGAAACCGGGACTAGCGGGGGGATAAACTACGAGCAGTACTTC. Its translation: CSVETGTSGGINYEQYF.

The chain links TRBV27 to TRBJ1-1; maybe TRBD1 (5 bases). Looked up from germline, CDR1 is MNHEY and CDR2 is SMNVEV (reference sequence). The CDR3 is 14 residues long. Trimming cost V 5 bases and J 2 bases, with 12 bases left between them. CDR3 sequence reads: CASSTRTLNTEAFF. CDR3 nucleotide sequence: TGTGCCAGCAGTACGCGGACACTAAACACTGAAGCTTTCTTT.

The genes are TRBV5-8 and TRBJ2-3, with D maybe TRBD1 (6 bases). Germline CDR1 reads SGHTS; CDR2 reads YDEGEE. This CDR3 has 13 residues. V was clipped by 7 bases and J by 1 base, with 10 bases between them. The CDR3 sequence is CASGRQGTDTQYF. In nucleotides, the CDR3 is TGTGCCAGCGGGCGACAGGGCACAGATACGCAGTATTTT. Together with reference TRBV5-8 and TRBJ2-3, the CDR3 gives the full variable domain: EAGVTQSPTHLIKTRGQQATLRCSPISGHTSVYWYQQALGLGLQFLLWYDEGEERNRGNFPPRFSGRQFPNYSSELNVNALELEDSALYLCASGRQGTDTQYFGPGTRLTVL.

This clone has just one count. This rearrangement joins TRBV29-1 to TRBJ2-7, with 11 positions matching TRBD1. The length of the CDR3 is 13 residues. Germline CDR1 and CDR2: SQVTM and ANQGSEA. J was trimmed by 7 bases and V by 6 bases; bases with no gene match: 8. The DNA of the CDR3 is TGCAGCGTGGCAGGACAGGGGGCAGAAGAGCAGTACTTC. Translated: CSVAGQGAEEQYF.

This chain uses TRBV30 with TRBJ1-6; D perhaps matches TRBD1 (6 bases). Germline values: CDR1 GTSNPN, CDR2 SVGIG (reference sequence). Between the trimmed V and J ends, which lost 0 bases and 10 bases, there was a span of 28 bases. CDR3 length: 19 residues. The CDR3 sequence is CAWSVRAGFVKGGGSPLHF. The DNA of the CDR3 is TGTGCCTGGAGTGTACGGGCTGGGTTCGTTAAAGGGGGGGGGTCACCCCTCCACTTT.

The gene calls are TRBV29-1 and TRBJ2-1, with 7 bases identical to TRBD2. The ends lost 3 bases at V and 6 bases at J; junction bases unmatched: 11. Germline values: CDR1 SQVTM, CDR2 ANQGSEA. There are 15 residues in the CDR3. The CDR3 loop reads CSVEGKAGWGNEQFF. The CDR3 DNA reads TGCAGCGTTGAGGGGAAAGCGGGATGGGGCAATGAGCAGTTCTTC.

J is TRBJ2-7 and V is TRBV5-5; TRBD1 matches 10 bases. The ends lost 1 base at V and 5 bases at J; junction bases unmatched: 6. Per germline, CDR1 SGHKS and CDR2 YYEKEE (reference sequence). CDR3 length: 15 amino acids. The CDR3 region has the DNA TGTGCCAGCAGCTTGCTCCGGGACAGGGGCCACGAGCAGTACTTC. Translating it yields CASSLLRDRGHEQYF.

The gene calls are TRBV5-1 and TRBJ2-7, with D maybe TRBD1 (6 bases). Trimming cost V 0 bases and J 2 bases, with 15 bases left between them. In germline, CDR1 is SGHRS, CDR2 YFSETQ. This CDR3 spans 16 amino acids. CDR3 amino acids: CASSLATGTPAYEQYF. Here the CDR3 DNA reads TGCGCCAGCAGCTTGGCCACCGGGACACCGGCCTACGAGCAGTACTTC.

V and J are TRBV4-1 and TRBJ2-3, with 10 positions matching TRBD2. The germline gives CDR1 MGHRA, CDR2 YSYEKL. The V segment lost 1 base and the J segment 8 bases; nucleotides outside the gene matches: 12. CDR3 length equals 17 residues. The CDR3 DNA follows: TGCGCCAGCAGCCAAGGCCCAGCGGGGGGGCTAGAGAGTACGCAGTATTTT. Amino acids: CASSQGPAGGLESTQYF.

This chain joins TRBV30 and TRBJ2-1; a possible D gene is TRBD1 (6 bases). The CDR3 contains 14 residues. CDR1 and CDR2 from the germline V gene are GTSNPN and SVGIG (reference sequence). Trimming left V 4 bases short and J 5 bases short, with 15 bases between. The CDR3: CAWKSMGAHNEQFF. DNA for the CDR3: TGTGCCTGGAAATCCATGGGGGCACACAATGAGCAGTTCTTC. Based on the CDR3 plus reference TRBV30 and TRBJ2-1, the full variable domain is SQTIHQWPATLVQPVGSPLSLECTVEGTSNPNLYWYRQAAGRGLQLLFYSVGIGQISSEVPQNLSASRPQDRQFILSSKKLLLSDSGFYLCAWKSMGAHNEQFFGPGTRLTVL.

CDR3 residues: CAISVAGGEETQYF. In DNA form, the CDR3 reads TGTGCCATCAGTGTAGCGGGGGGCGAAGAGACCCAGTACTTC. The V call is TRBV10-3, the J call TRBJ2-5, with 10 bases aligning to TRBD2. Trimming removed 4 bases from V and 3 bases from J; junction bases left unmatched: 2. The CDR3 length is 14 residues. Germline values: CDR1 ENHRY, CDR2 SYGVKD.

The CDR3 DNA follows: TGTGCCAGCAGTGAAGATAGGGGAGGCTATGGCTACACCTTC. As protein: CASSEDRGGYGYTF. V is TRBV6-1 and J is TRBJ1-2, with D tentatively TRBD1 (5 bases). V was clipped by 1 base and J by 4 bases, with 10 bases between them. CDR1 MNHNS and CDR2 SASEGT come from the germline V gene. The CDR3 runs to 14 residues.

This chain connects TRBV5-1 to TRBJ2-3; 9 nucleotides align to TRBD2. The V segment lost 0 bases and the J segment 6 bases; nucleotides outside the gene matches: 2. The germline V gene encodes CDR1 SGHRS and CDR2 YFSETQ. The CDR3 runs to 14 residues. This chain's CDR3 is CASSLASGVDTQYF. The CDR3 DNA reads TGCGCCAGCAGCTTGGCTAGCGGGGTCGATACGCAGTATTTT.

This rearrangement joins TRBV4-2 to TRBJ1-3, with D possibly TRBD1 on 5 matching bases. Trimming pared 4 bases from V and 0 bases from J, leaving 16 bases between. The germline gives CDR1 LGHNA, CDR2 YNFKEQ. The CDR3 covers 17 residues. Here the CDR3 DNA reads TGTGCCAGCAGCCCTCAGGGATGGGGACTCTCTGGAAACACCATATATTTT. Its protein is CASSPQGWGLSGNTIYF.

V usage is TRBV28 and J usage is TRBJ2-7; 8 bases map to TRBD1. The germline gives CDR1 MDHEN, CDR2 SYDVKM. The CDR3 extends over 14 amino acids. Trimming removed 8 bases from V and 2 bases from J; junction bases left unmatched: 8. In DNA form, the CDR3 reads TGTGCCAGCGGACAGGGCGGGGTGGCCTACGAGCAGTACTTC. Translated, it gives CASGQGGVAYEQYF.

The CDR3 sequence: CSGDLAGGPETQYF. CDR3 DNA: TGCAGCGGGGATCTAGCGGGGGGGCCAGAGACCCAGTACTTC. The genes are TRBV29-1 and TRBJ2-5; TRBD2 agrees at 12 bases. Germline assignment: CDR1 SQVTM and CDR2 ANQGSEA. The CDR3 has 14 amino acids. V gave up 7 bases and J gave up 4 bases; unmatched junction bases: 7.

There are a few counts of this clone. An end of the junction differs from the germline gene, which may be a read error. This sequence joins TRBV7-8 and TRBJ2-1, with TRBD1 as a possible D gene (7 bases). The CDR3 runs 12 residues. Germline lookup yields CDR1 SGHVS and CDR2 FQNEAQ. CDR3 sequence reads: CASSLWQGGWIF. CDR3 DNA: TGTGCCAGCAGCTTATGGCAGGGGGGTTGGATCTTC.

V usage is TRBV5-4 and J usage is TRBJ1-1; perhaps TRBD1 as D (5 bases). CDR3 length: 14 amino acids. Deletions cut 0 bases from V and 2 bases from J, with 8 bases between. Germline CDR1 reads SGHNT; CDR2 reads YYREEE (reference sequence). The CDR3 reads CASSLGDYNTEAFF. In DNA, the CDR3 is TGTGCCAGCAGCTTGGGGGACTACAACACTGAAGCTTTCTTT.

The chain recombines TRBV6-1 with TRBJ1-3; no clear D gene. The CDR3 extends over 14 amino acids. Germline V gene data show CDR1 as MNHNS and CDR2 as SASEGT. The germline V and J ends were trimmed by 2 bases and 0 bases, with 5 bases remaining between them. As DNA, the CDR3 is TGTGCCAGCAGTGAATTCAGCTCTGGAAACACCATATATTTT. Residues: CASSEFSSGNTIYF.